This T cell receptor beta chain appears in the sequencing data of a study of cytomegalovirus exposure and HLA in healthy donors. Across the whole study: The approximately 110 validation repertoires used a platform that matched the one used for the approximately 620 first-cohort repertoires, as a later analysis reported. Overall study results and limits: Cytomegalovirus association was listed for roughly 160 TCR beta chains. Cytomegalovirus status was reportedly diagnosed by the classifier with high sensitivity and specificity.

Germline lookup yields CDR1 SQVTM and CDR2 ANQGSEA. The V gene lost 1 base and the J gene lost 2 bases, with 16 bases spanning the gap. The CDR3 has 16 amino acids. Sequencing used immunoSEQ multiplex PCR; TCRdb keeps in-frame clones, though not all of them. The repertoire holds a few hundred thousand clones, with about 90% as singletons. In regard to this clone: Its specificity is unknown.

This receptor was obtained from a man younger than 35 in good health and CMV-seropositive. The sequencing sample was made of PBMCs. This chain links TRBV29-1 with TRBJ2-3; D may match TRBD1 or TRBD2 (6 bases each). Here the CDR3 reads CSVEGPRGADTDTQYF. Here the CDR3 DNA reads TGCAGCGTTGAAGGTCCGAGGGGGGCGGACACAGATACGCAGTATTTT.